The 22 T cell receptor beta chains presented below share a single source sample, sequenced in a study of shared clonotypes between healthy human individuals. Method: immunoSEQ multiplex PCR; TCRdb's copy keeps in-frame clones and lacks some. The sample consists of some 2.4 million clones, roughly 93% of them appearing once. The sequencing sample was made of naive CD4+ T cells from PBMCs. As for subset: CD45RA+ positively selected. The origin of the receptors is a man aged 18 to 29 in good health. Some clones in this sample may be carry-over from other donors' samples.

The chain has TRBV11-2 and TRBJ1-1; the D is unclear. The CDR3 extends over 13 amino acids. Trimming removed 2 bases from V and 1 base from J, with 5 bases in between. Germline lookup yields CDR1 SGHAT and CDR2 FQNNGV. The CDR3 region is CASSLYENTEAFF. CDR3 DNA: TGTGCCAGCAGCTTATATGAGAACACTGAAGCTTTCTTT. The whole variable domain, remainder taken from reference TRBV11-2 and TRBJ1-1, is EAGVAQSPRYKIIEKRQSVAFWCNPISGHATLYWYQQILGQGPKLLIQFQNNGVVDDSQLPKDRFSAERLKGVDSTLKIQPAKLEDSAVYLCASSLYENTEAFFGQGTRLTVV.

A remark on this clone: Different DNA sequences within this sample yield the same CDR3. The V call is TRBV18, the J call TRBJ2-7, with 13 positions matching TRBD2. This CDR3 contains 16 residues. V was clipped by 2 bases and J by 1 base; unmatched bases: 2. From germline, CDR1 is KGHSH and CDR2 LQKENI. CDR3 nucleotide sequence: TGTGCCAGCTCACCAGGACTAGCGGGAGTTTCCTACGAGCAGTACTTC. Amino acids: CASSPGLAGVSYEQYF.

This chain connects TRBV4-2 to TRBJ2-1; D is unclear. The CDR3 has 13 residues. V dropped 0 bases and J dropped 5 bases, with 5 bases sitting between them. In germline, CDR1 is LGHNA, CDR2 YNFKEQ. The CDR3 reads CASSQDVNNEQFF. CDR3 nucleotides: TGTGCCAGCAGCCAAGATGTGAACAATGAGCAGTTCTTC.

The genes are TRBV7-9 and TRBJ1-4; D gene ambiguous. CDR1 is SEHNR and CDR2 is FQNEAQ in the germline V gene (reference sequence). Deletions cut 6 bases from V and 5 bases from J, with 10 bases between. This CDR3 comprises 13 residues. CDR3 protein: CASSEQLNEKLFF. In DNA form, the CDR3 reads TGTGCCAGCAGTGAGCAGCTCAATGAAAAACTGTTTTTT.

In regard to this clone: This same CDR3 is encoded by further DNA sequences in the sample. The chain uses TRBV28 and TRBJ2-7; TRBD1 agrees at 8 bases. CDR3 size: 15 residues. The germline gives CDR1 MDHEN, CDR2 SYDVKM. The ends lost 7 bases at V and 0 bases at J; junction bases unmatched: 8. CDR3 region: CASTTSGGPSYEQYF. CDR3 coding DNA: TGTGCCAGCACAACCTCAGGGGGCCCCTCCTACGAGCAGTACTTC.

J is TRBJ1-2 and V is TRBV4-2; 8 nucleotides agree with TRBD1. The J segment lost 5 bases and the V segment lost 4 bases, leaving 9 bases of the junction unmatched. This CDR3 is built from 15 residues. Germline V gene sequence: CDR1 LGHNA, CDR2 YNFKEQ. CDR3: CASSRGQGTSYGYTF. As DNA, the CDR3 is TGTGCCAGCAGCCGCGGACAGGGAACCTCTTATGGCTACACCTTC.

The V gene is TRBV18, the J gene TRBJ2-1; 8 nucleotides align to TRBD2. Trimming removed 3 bases from V and 9 bases from J; junction bases left unmatched: 7. CDR1 and CDR2 from the germline V gene are KGHSH and LQKENI. The CDR3 length is 14 residues. CDR3 bases: TGTGCCAGCTCACCGGGAGCGGGAGTCTTTGAGCAGTTCTTC. Translation gives CASSPGAGVFEQFF. The variable domain in full, completed from reference TRBV18 and TRBJ2-1, reads NAGVMQNPRHLVRRRGQEARLRCSPMKGHSHVYWYRQLPEEGLKFMVYLQKENIIDESGMPKERFSAEFPKEGPSILRIQQVVRGDSAAYFCASSPGAGVFEQFFGPGTRLTVL.

This chain joins TRBV5-1 and TRBJ2-7; 8 positions match TRBD2. The CDR3 spans 15 residues. With 4 bases clipped from V and 4 bases from J, the junction kept 10 bases outside the gene matches. CDR1 SGHRS and CDR2 YFSETQ come from the germline V gene. The chain's CDR3 is CASSTGTSGAYEQYF. The DNA for the CDR3 is TGCGCCAGCAGCACAGGAACTAGCGGAGCGTACGAGCAGTACTTC.

V gene TRBV14 combines with J gene TRBJ2-7, with no clear D. The CDR3 spans 15 residues. V lost 1 base, J lost 7 bases, and 17 bases lay in between. CDR1 SGHDN and CDR2 FVKESK come from the germline V gene. The CDR3: CASSQGGSGVREQYF. The CDR3 DNA sequence: TGTGCCAGCAGCCAAGGGGGAAGTGGGGTTCGGGAGCAGTACTTC.

This clone has just one count. The rearrangement links TRBV4-2 to TRBJ2-7, with TRBD2 as a possible D gene (5 bases). Germline-derived CDR1 and CDR2 are LGHNA and YNFKEQ. The CDR3 covers 13 residues. V was cut by 0 bases and J by 5 bases, with 8 bases left in between. This CDR3 is CASSQDRGDEQYF. The CDR3 DNA is TGTGCCAGCAGCCAAGATCGGGGAGACGAGCAGTACTTC.

This clone was found once. The chain uses TRBV29-1 and TRBJ2-5; TRBD1 might be the D (7 bases). The CDR3 is made up of 14 amino acids. The V gene lost 7 bases and the J gene lost 4 bases, with 19 bases spanning the gap. CDR1 is SQVTM and CDR2 is ANQGSEA in the germline V gene. CDR3: CSAAGQLVRETQYF. The CDR3 DNA follows: TGCAGCGCTGCGGGACAGCTGGTTCGAGAGACCCAGTACTTC. Supplemented by reference TRBV29-1 and TRBJ2-5, the full variable domain reads SAVISQKPSRDICQRGTSLTIQCQVDSQVTMMFWYRQQPGQSLTLIATANQGSEATYESGFVIDKFPISRPNLTFSTLTVSNMSPEDSSIYLCSAAGQLVRETQYFGPGTRLLVL.

The chain combines TRBV29-1 with TRBJ2-3, with D unclear. V was shortened by 2 bases and J by 5 bases, with 8 bases between the two germline ends. The length of the CDR3 is 12 residues. Per germline, CDR1 SQVTM and CDR2 ANQGSEA. The CDR3: CSVEYSGDTQYF. The CDR3 region has the DNA TGCAGCGTTGAATATAGTGGAGATACGCAGTATTTT.

The chain carries TRBV27 and TRBJ2-7; D is undetermined. Per germline, CDR1 MNHEY and CDR2 SMNVEV (reference sequence). The length of the CDR3 is 12 residues. Trimming removed 8 bases at V and 3 bases at J, with 11 bases between. CDR3 sequence: CASGLRSYEQYF. CDR3 in DNA: TGTGCCAGCGGGTTGCGCAGCTACGAGCAGTACTTC.

V usage is TRBV7-6 and J usage is TRBJ2-1, with 11 bases fitting TRBD2. The V and J ends lost 1 base and 10 bases, in that order; junction bases with no gene match: 0. Germline V gene data show CDR1 as SGHVS and CDR2 as FNYEAQ. This CDR3 is 13 amino acids long. The CDR3 DNA reads TGTGCCAGCAGCTTAGTAGCGGGGGGGGAGCAGTTCTTC. This translates into CASSLVAGGEQFF.

The chain combines TRBV12-2 with TRBJ2-5; the DNA was not used to check the table's D call, TRBD2. TRBV12-2 constitutes a pseudogene. The CDR3 sequence is 16 residues long. DNA of the CDR3: TGTGCAAGTCGCTTAGAATGGCAGTGGCGGTGGGAGACCCAGTACTTC. It codes for CASRLEWQWRWETQYF.

The chain has TRBV5-1 and TRBJ2-6; D is perhaps TRBD2 (6 bases). Germline V CDR1 and CDR2: SGHRS, YFSETQ. This CDR3 has 14 residues. The ends were cut back, 9 bases at V and 3 bases at J, with 13 bases in the middle. DNA of the CDR3: TGCGCCACCCGGGACTCGCGTGGGGCCAACGTCCTGACTTTC. Its protein product is CATRDSRGANVLTF.

The gene calls are TRBV28 and TRBJ2-1; maybe TRBD2 (6 bases). In germline, CDR1 is MDHEN, CDR2 SYDVKM. CDR3 size: 14 residues. V lost 8 bases to trimming and J lost 0 bases, with 11 bases between them. As DNA, the CDR3 is TGTGCCAGCGCGGACGGGAGCTCCTACAATGAGCAGTTCTTC. It yields the protein CASADGSSYNEQFF.

The V call is TRBV15, the J call TRBJ2-2; 13 bases map to TRBD2. V dropped 0 bases and J dropped 9; count of bases not matched to a gene: 4. There are 16 residues in the CDR3. Germline-derived CDR1 and CDR2 are LNHNV and YYDKDF (reference sequence). CDR3 sequence: CATSRETSGRARELFF. The CDR3 region has the DNA TGTGCCACCAGCAGAGAAACTAGCGGGAGGGCCAGGGAGCTGTTTTTT.

The chain carries TRBV2 and TRBJ2-5; D call uncertain. Trimming pared 2 bases from V and 1 base from J, leaving 8 bases between. Per germline, CDR1 SNHLY and CDR2 FYNNEI. This CDR3 region has 14 residues. This CDR3 is CASSERSLQETQYF. The CDR3 bases are TGTGCCAGCAGTGAAAGGTCCCTCCAAGAGACCCAGTACTTC.

CDR3 residues: CAWMGSGANVLTF. CDR3 coding DNA: TGTGCCTGGATGGGTTCTGGGGCCAACGTCCTGACTTTC. The genes are TRBV30 and TRBJ2-6; D is undetermined. Per germline, CDR1 GTSNPN and CDR2 SVGIG (reference sequence). The CDR3 contains 13 residues. V lost 4 bases and J 1 base, leaving 5 bases between the germline ends.

V is TRBV6-6 and J is TRBJ1-1, with TRBD1 identical over 12 bases. J gave up 0 bases and V 6 bases, and 2 bases lay outside the gene matches. This CDR3 contains 15 residues. The germline V gene encodes CDR1 MNHNY and CDR2 SVGAGI (reference sequence). Here the CDR3 DNA reads TGTGCCAGCAGGGGACAGGGGGCCGTGAACACTGAAGCTTTCTTT. Its translation: CASRGQGAVNTEAFF.

This clone is labeled large (0.1 to 1%). This same CDR3 is encoded by further DNA sequences in the sample. The chain employs TRBV2 and TRBJ1-5; possible D gene TRBD1, 5 bases. The length of the CDR3 is 13 residues. V lost 1 base and J lost 6, with 7 bases in between. Germline lookup yields CDR1 SNHLY and CDR2 FYNNEI. CDR3 DNA: TGTGCCAGCAGTGAAGAAGGGGCTCAGCCCCAGCATTTT. Amino acid sequence: CASSEEGAQPQHF.